This TCR beta chain was retrieved from a study of blood T cell repertoires in COVID-19. CDR3 length: 11 amino acids. Between the trimmed V and J ends, which lost 7 bases and 8 bases, there was a span of 11 bases. Sequencing used immunoSEQ multiplex PCR; TCRdb keeps in-frame clones, though not all of them. The table records about 48,000 clones, 75% to 85% of them present only once. This chain links TRBV12-3 or TRBV12-4 with TRBJ1-1; no reliable D call. This sequence originates from a man aged 40-55 years with acute or convalescent COVID-19. Sequences were obtained from peripheral blood. The CDR3 protein is CASTSPSEAFF. CDR3 bases: TGTGCCAGCACCTCCCCCTCCGAAGCTTTCTTT.